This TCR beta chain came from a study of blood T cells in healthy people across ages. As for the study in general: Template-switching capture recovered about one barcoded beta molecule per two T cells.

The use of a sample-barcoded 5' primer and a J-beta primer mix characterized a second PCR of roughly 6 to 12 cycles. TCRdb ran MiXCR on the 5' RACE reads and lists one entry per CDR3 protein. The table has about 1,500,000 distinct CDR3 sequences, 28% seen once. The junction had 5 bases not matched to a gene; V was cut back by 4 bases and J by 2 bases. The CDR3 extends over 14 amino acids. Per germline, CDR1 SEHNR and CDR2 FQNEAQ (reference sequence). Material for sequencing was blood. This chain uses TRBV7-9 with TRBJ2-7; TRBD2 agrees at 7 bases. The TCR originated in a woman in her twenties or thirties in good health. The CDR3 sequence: CASSSGLTTYEQYF. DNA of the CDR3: TGTGCCAGCAGCTCGGGACTAACAACCTACGAGCAGTACTTC.